A single sample gave rise to the 14 T cell receptor beta chains below, sequenced in a study of memory CD4+ T cells and cytomegalovirus serostatus. The sort gate was single viable CD3+CD4+CD8-CD45RO+ cells for memory CD4+ T cells. Profiling relied on immunoSEQ multiplex PCR, and the TCRdb table lists in-frame clones only, not all of them. Among about 58,000 clones listed, approximately 86% were seen once. The sequencing input was memory CD4+ T cells from blood. These receptors came from an adult in good health and CMV-seronegative. Some clones in this sample may be carry-over from other donors' samples.

The DNA for the CDR3 is TGTGCCAGCAGTCCAATGGACAGGATTAGCTCTGGAAACACCATATATTTT. Protein product: CASSPMDRISSGNTIYF. The chain couples TRBV28 to TRBJ1-3; TRBD1 aligns across 7 bases. The germline gives CDR1 MDHEN, CDR2 SYDVKM. After removal of 5 bases from V and 0 bases from J, the junction contained 10 bases not matched to a gene. The CDR3 spans 17 residues.

DNA of the CDR3: TGCGCCAGCAGCCAAGATGGGCTAAACACAGATACGCAGTATTTT. This translates into CASSQDGLNTDTQYF. This chain uses TRBV4-1 with TRBJ2-3; D is uncertain. The germline V gene has CDR1 MGHRA and CDR2 YSYEKL. V was pared by 0 bases and J by 2 bases, with 9 bases between. The CDR3 length is 15 residues.

The V and J genes are TRBV14 and TRBJ1-1; D ambiguous. Trimming removed 4 bases from V and 3 bases from J, with 24 bases in between. In germline, CDR1 is SGHDN, CDR2 FVKESK. This CDR3 spans 18 amino acids. The CDR3 loop reads CASSPNIRRSSFYTEAFF. CDR3 sequence (DNA): TGTGCCAGCAGCCCCAATATCCGAAGATCGTCATTCTACACTGAAGCTTTCTTT.

The chain uses TRBV19 and TRBJ1-2; 7 bases fit TRBD1. After removal of 5 bases from V and 7 bases from J, the junction contained 16 bases not matched to a gene. Germline values: CDR1 LNHDA, CDR2 SQIVND (reference sequence). This CDR3 is built from 16 residues. The chain's CDR3 is CASSRPLRDSSGGYTF. CDR3 coding DNA: TGTGCCAGTAGTCGTCCTTTGCGGGACAGTTCTGGTGGCTACACCTTC.

V gene TRBV19 combines with J gene TRBJ2-3; TRBD2 agrees at 9 bases. The CDR3 extends over 15 amino acids. Germline assignment: CDR1 LNHDA and CDR2 SQIVND (reference sequence). V lost 4 bases and J lost 2; bases outside the gene matches: 4. CDR3 residues: CASSNPSGNTDTQYF. The DNA for the CDR3 is TGTGCCAGTAGTAATCCTAGCGGGAACACAGATACGCAGTATTTT. The whole variable domain, filled in from reference TRBV19 and TRBJ2-3, reads DGGITQSPKYLFRKEGQNVTLSCEQNLNHDAMYWYRQDPGQGLRLIYYSQIVNDFQKGDIAEGYSVSREKKESFPLTVTSAQKNPTAFYLCASSNPSGNTDTQYFGPGTRLTVL.

This chain joins TRBV7-9 and TRBJ2-7; D may match TRBD1 or TRBD2 (6 bases each). Per germline, CDR1 SEHNR and CDR2 FQNEAQ (reference sequence). This CDR3 has 15 residues. V dropped 4 bases and J dropped 7 bases, with 20 bases sitting between them. CDR3: CASSSWAGQGREQYF. CDR3 in DNA: TGTGCCAGCAGCTCTTGGGCGGGACAAGGACGAGAGCAGTACTTC.

Of note for this clone: Other nucleotide sequences from this sample produce the same CDR3. The gene calls are TRBV7-2 and TRBJ2-7; 7 nucleotides line up with TRBD2. With 2 bases clipped from V and 3 bases from J, the junction kept 4 bases outside the gene matches. The germline gives CDR1 SGHTA, CDR2 FQGNSA. The CDR3 runs to 14 residues. CDR3 sequence (DNA): TGTGCCAGCAGCTTAAGCGGGATTAGCTACGAGCAGTACTTC. It specifies CASSLSGISYEQYF.

The chain recombines TRBV4-3 with TRBJ2-1; 9 bases match TRBD2. Germline V CDR1 and CDR2: LGHNA, YSLEER. The CDR3 contains 15 residues. V was pared by 0 bases and J by 10 bases, with 7 bases of the junction left unmatched. The CDR3 nucleotides read TGCGCCAGCAGCCAAGAACCGGGACTAGCATCGGAGCAGTTCTTC. It specifies CASSQEPGLASEQFF.

Concerning this clone: This same CDR3 is encoded by further DNA sequences in the sample. CDR3 residues: CASTRGYGYTF. The CDR3 DNA reads as TGTGCCAGCACCCGGGGCTATGGCTACACCTTC. The gene calls are TRBV28 and TRBJ1-2; no firm D call. The CDR3 length is 11 residues. Germline CDR1 and CDR2: MDHEN and SYDVKM. Trimming cost V 7 bases and J 4 bases, with 7 bases left between them.

The chain recombines TRBV13 with TRBJ2-5; D unresolved. Trimming shortened V by 1 base and J by 5 bases, and 8 bases separated the two germline ends. Germline assignment: CDR1 PRHDT and CDR2 FYEKMQ (reference sequence). The CDR3 length is 13 residues. This CDR3 reads CASSLDRYETQYF. The CDR3, as DNA: TGTGCCAGCAGCTTAGACCGGTACGAGACCCAGTACTTC.

This chain uses TRBV14 with TRBJ2-1; no firm D call. Germline V lookup: CDR1 SGHDN, CDR2 FVKESK. Trimming stripped 1 base from V and 6 bases from J, with 10 bases between. The CDR3 is 14 amino acids. CDR3 in amino acids: CASSQVISSNEQFF. DNA for the CDR3: TGTGCCAGCAGCCAAGTCATCAGCTCCAATGAGCAGTTCTTC.

J is TRBJ1-2 and V is TRBV19; D gene ambiguous. The V end lost 6 bases, the J end lost 6 bases, and 11 bases lay between the germline ends. The germline V gene encodes CDR1 LNHDA and CDR2 SQIVND (reference sequence). The CDR3 is 12 amino acids. The CDR3 reads CASRRREDGYTF. The CDR3, as DNA: TGTGCCAGTAGGAGGCGGGAAGATGGCTACACCTTC.

The J gene is TRBJ1-4, the V gene TRBV7-2; no clear D gene. Trimming left V 1 base short and J 3 bases short, with 6 bases between. This CDR3 comprises 14 residues. The V gene's germline CDR1 is SGHTA and CDR2 FQGNSA. In nucleotides, the CDR3 is TGTGCCAGCAGCTTAGACGCGGCTAATGAAAAACTGTTTTTT. Protein: CASSLDAANEKLFF. The full variable domain, in which reference TRBV7-2 and TRBJ1-4 provide the parts outside the CDR3, is GAGVSQSPSNKVTEKGKDVELRCDPISGHTALYWYRQSLGQGLEFLIYFQGNSAPDKSGLPSDRFSAERTGGSVSTLTIQRTQQEDSAVYLCASSLDAANEKLFFGSGTQLSVL.

Only one count was recorded for this clone. The genes are TRBV7-6 and TRBJ1-1; unclear D gene. Trimming took off 7 bases at V and 7 bases at J, with 16 bases between the two ends. Germline assignment: CDR1 SGHVS and CDR2 FNYEAQ. This CDR3 is 13 amino acids long. CDR3 amino acids: CASKSGQAGEAFF. The DNA of the CDR3 is TGTGCCAGCAAATCCGGGCAAGCGGGTGAAGCTTTCTTT.